This T cell receptor (beta chain) was recorded in a study of cytomegalovirus exposure and HLA in healthy donors. Notes on the study in general: The authors later found most CMV-associated TCR beta chains appeared HLA-restricted. Because they were indistinguishable, some V segments, including TRBV6-2 and TRBV6-3, were excluded. Productive rates of about 90% or about 30% were seen for most TCR beta V segments in an earlier analysis. Among the sequence variants, a highly shared cluster was likely an artifact of sequencing.

In regard to this clone: As yet, its antigen is unknown.

This CDR3 is 16 amino acids long. V gave up 7 bases and J gave up 0 bases, with 16 bases separating them. CDR1 SGHRS and CDR2 YFSETQ come from the germline V gene. The PCR was carried out with 60 Vbeta primers and 13 Jbeta primers. Using immunoSEQ multiplex PCR, the repertoire was profiled, and TCRdb retains in-frame clones only, with some absent. Among under 250,000 clones listed, around 77% were seen once. Source material: PBMCs. The J gene is TRBJ1-4, the V gene TRBV5-1; maybe TRBD1 (5 bases). This clonotype was sampled from a woman aged 25 to 39 in good health and CMV-seronegative. CDR3 amino acids: CASRTDSEPTNEKLFF. In DNA form, the CDR3 reads TGCGCCAGCCGTACCGACAGTGAGCCAACTAATGAAAAACTGTTTTTT.